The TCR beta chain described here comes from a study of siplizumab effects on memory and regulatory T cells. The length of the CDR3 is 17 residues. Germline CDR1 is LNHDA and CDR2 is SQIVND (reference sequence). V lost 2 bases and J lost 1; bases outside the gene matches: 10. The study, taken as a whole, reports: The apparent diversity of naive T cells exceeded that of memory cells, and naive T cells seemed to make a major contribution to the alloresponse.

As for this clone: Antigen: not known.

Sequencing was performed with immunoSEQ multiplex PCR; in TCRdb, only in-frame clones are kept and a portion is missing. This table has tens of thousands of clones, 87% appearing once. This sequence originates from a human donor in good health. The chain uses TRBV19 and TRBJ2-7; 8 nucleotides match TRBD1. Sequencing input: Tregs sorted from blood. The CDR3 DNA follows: TGTGCCAGTAGTATATCAACCAGGGGGCCACAGTCCTACGAGCAGTACTTC. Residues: CASSISTRGPQSYEQYF. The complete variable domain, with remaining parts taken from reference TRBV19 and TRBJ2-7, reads DGGITQSPKYLFRKEGQNVTLSCEQNLNHDAMYWYRQDPGQGLRLIYYSQIVNDFQKGDIAEGYSVSREKKESFPLTVTSAQKNPTAFYLCASSISTRGPQSYEQYFGPGTRLTVT.